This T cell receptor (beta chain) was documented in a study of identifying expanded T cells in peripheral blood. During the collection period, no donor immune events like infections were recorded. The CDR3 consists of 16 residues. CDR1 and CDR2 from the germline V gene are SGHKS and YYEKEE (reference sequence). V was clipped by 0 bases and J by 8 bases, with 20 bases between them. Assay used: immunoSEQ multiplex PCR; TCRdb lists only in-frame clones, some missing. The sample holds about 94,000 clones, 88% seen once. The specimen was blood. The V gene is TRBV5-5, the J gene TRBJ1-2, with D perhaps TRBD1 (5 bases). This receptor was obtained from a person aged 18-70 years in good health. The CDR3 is CASSLGLNDRSEGYTF. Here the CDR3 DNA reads TGTGCCAGCAGCTTGGGGTTGAATGACAGATCGGAAGGCTACACCTTC.